Sequencing of this TCR beta chain was carried out in a study of CD8 T cells in ankylosing spondylitis (dated by TCRdb to the late 2010s). Concerning the study at large: To find TCR variants linked to disease, the study profiled T cell receptor beta repertoires in ankylosing spondylitis patients and healthy donors. The full study cohort comprised about 24 ankylosing spondylitis patients and 110 or so healthy donors. Peripheral blood was sampled, and synovial fluid was also collected from ankylosing spondylitis patients.

The V and J ends are trimmed by 0 bases and 7 bases, leaving 11 bases between them. Spanning cysteine to phenylalanine, the CDR3 consists of 13 amino acids. Only the CDR3 portion is preserved as DNA: 39 bases, with reading frame beginning at the first base. From a lookup of the germline V gene, CDR1 and CDR2 are SGHRS and YFSETQ. Sequenced using an Illumina HiSeq 2500. Quantitative 5'-RACE with molecular barcodes was the method used to prepare the TCR beta libraries. From the authors' description of their analysis: A new computational method, built on a probabilistic model of VDJ rearrangement, was used to identify disease-linked TCR variants. TCRdb ran its own pipeline on the public reads, namely fastp trimming at Q25 and MiXCR clone calling, and kept in-frame beta chains. Entries are consolidated by CDR3 protein sequence, retaining the most common genes and DNA. The authors' filters were not applied to this entry. The sample records 750,000 to 850,000 distinct CDR3 sequences, 12% of which are singletons. Clones ranked in the top ten supply less than 0.65% of the sample.

Summary of the overall study and its limitations: Some motif variants had previously been reported in the synovial fluid and blood of reactive arthritis patients, which suggests shared mechanisms of disease initiation. Blood from ankylosing spondylitis patients appeared to be characterized by a TCR beta motif composed of eight or nine highly homologous amino acid variants. The disease-linked clones showed a CD8+ phenotype and occurred at relatively low frequencies in peripheral blood. The disease-linked clones were reported as significantly enriched in matched synovial fluid samples from ankylosing spondylitis patients.

There are a few counts of this clonotype. This receptor's antigen is unknown. The input lacks base qualities; no much larger clone sits a single base away. The sequencing sample was made of blood, either unsorted or a sorted T cell fraction (not recorded which). This receptor was obtained from a male donor with ankylosing spondylitis. The chain joins TRBV5-1 to TRBJ2-7; the D gene is possibly TRBD1, with 6 bases matching. CDR3 loop: CASSLEQGGEQYF. Here is the DNA: TGCGCCAGCAGCTTGGAACAGGGCGGAGAGCAGTACTTC.